This T cell receptor (beta chain) was identified during a study of a mutant IDH1 vaccine in newly diagnosed glioma. Across the study: The sex distribution of treated patients was approximately 62% male and about 38% female, with a mean age of around 40 years. Patients were pretreated with radiotherapy, temozolomide, or both, mostly both.

The repertoire was sequenced with immunoSEQ multiplex PCR; TCRdb's copy has only in-frame clones and lacks some. The sample records 50,000 to 70,000 clones, about 87% being singletons. With regard to this clone: The antigen is unknown.

The CDR3 spans 18 residues. Noted time point: week 23, last vaccination. Every vaccination contained 300 ug of the mutant IDH1 20-mer peptide and was paired with topical imiquimod. Donors had new IDH1-mutant astrocytomas of WHO grade 3 or 4 (ATRX-lost). The sample in question was PBMCs, obtained from a glioma patient whose treatment included an IDH1 peptide vaccine. The receptor comes from a man in his late teens or twenties with glioma. The rearrangement links TRBV21-1 to TRBJ1-1. TRBV21-1 is a pseudogene locus. In DNA, the CDR3 is TGTGCCAGCAGCTCCGCGGGAGGGACAGGGTTAATGAACACTGAAGCTTTCTTT. Its protein product is CASSSAGGTGLMNTEAFF.